These T cell receptor beta chains were read from a single sample in a study of graft-versus-host responses after intestinal transplantation. Here immunoSEQ multiplex PCR was the method, and the copy in TCRdb shows in-frame clones only, minus some. Here the sample spans several thousand clones, around 32% being singletons. Sequencing used alloreactive CD8+ T cells from a mixed lymphocyte reaction culture, obtained before intestinal transplant. These receptors were obtained from a human patient who received an intestinal transplant. CDR3s include the opening cysteine and the closing phenylalanine or tryptophan. The D gene is left open where the match is weak. Where a row states a size, it is once, few, many or the class of an expanded clone; other rows omit it.

d_call: NA
j_call: TRBJ2-2
clone_size: NA
cdr3_length: 12
v_call: TRBV30
cdr3_nt: TGTGCCTGGAGTGTTGTCGGGGGGGAGCTGTTTTTT
cdr3_aa: CAWSVVGGELFF

d_call: NA
j_call: TRBJ1-2
clone_size: few
cdr3_length: 14
v_call: TRBV13
cdr3_nt: TGTGCCAGCAGCTTAGGGGGGGGAAGCTATGGCTACACCTTC
cdr3_aa: CASSLGGGSYGYTF

d_call: TRBD1
j_call: TRBJ2-1
clone_size: NA
cdr3_length: 16
v_call: TRBV15
cdr3_nt: TGTGCCACCAGCGCGCCCGGGACAGGGGATATACGTGAACAGTTCTTC
cdr3_aa: CATSAPGTGDIREQFF

d_call: TRBD2
j_call: TRBJ2-1
clone_size: NA
cdr3_length: 15
v_call: TRBV7-9
cdr3_nt: TGTGCCAGCAGCTTAGGGACTAGACTATACAATGAGCAGTTCTTC
cdr3_aa: CASSLGTRLYNEQFF

d_call: TRBD1
j_call: TRBJ2-7
clone_size: NA
cdr3_length: 18
v_call: TRBV6-1
cdr3_nt: TGTGCCAGTAGTGACACCGGGACAGGGGGAGGGTGGTCCTACGAGCAGTACTTC
cdr3_aa: CASSDTGTGGGWSYEQYF

d_call: NA
j_call: TRBJ2-3
clone_size: NA
cdr3_length: 13
v_call: TRBV7-9
cdr3_nt: TGTGCCAGCAGCTTAGGGCTTGTCGATACGCAGTATTTT
cdr3_aa: CASSLGLVDTQYF

d_call: NA
j_call: TRBJ2-7
clone_size: few
cdr3_length: 14
v_call: TRBV30
cdr3_nt: TGTGCCTGGAGTGTCGGGACTCACTCTCTCAGCCAGTACTTC
cdr3_aa: CAWSVGTHSLSQYF

d_call: NA
j_call: TRBJ2-3
clone_size: once
cdr3_length: 16
v_call: TRBV7-9
cdr3_nt: TGTGCCAGCAGCCCCCTGAGGGGCAGGGGTACAGATACGCAGTATTTT
cdr3_aa: CASSPLRGRGTDTQYF

d_call: NA
j_call: TRBJ2-7
clone_size: NA
cdr3_length: 13
v_call: TRBV6-6
cdr3_nt: TGTGCCAGCAGTCCAGCGGACGCCTACGAGCAGTACTTC
cdr3_aa: CASSPADAYEQYF

d_call: TRBD1
j_call: TRBJ2-7
clone_size: NA
cdr3_length: 14
v_call: TRBV2
cdr3_nt: TGTGCCAGCAGTGCTGACAGGGGATCCTACGAGCAGTACTTC
cdr3_aa: CASSADRGSYEQYF

d_call: TRBD1
j_call: TRBJ1-1
clone_size: NA
cdr3_length: 14
v_call: TRBV6-6
cdr3_nt: TGTGCCAGCAGAAGACAGGGGGTGAACACTGAAGCTTTCTTT
cdr3_aa: CASRRQGVNTEAFF

d_call: NA
j_call: TRBJ2-3
clone_size: NA
cdr3_length: 16
v_call: TRBV9
cdr3_nt: TGTGCCAGCAGCGTAGAAAGAACGACTATCCCAGATACGCAGTATTTT
cdr3_aa: CASSVERTTIPDTQYF

d_call: TRBD2
j_call: TRBJ2-7
clone_size: medium-sized
cdr3_length: 17
v_call: TRBV14
cdr3_nt: TGTGCCAGCAGCCCCTACGGGTTACTAGCGGGACCCTACGAGCAGTACTTC
cdr3_aa: CASSPYGLLAGPYEQYF

d_call: TRBD1
j_call: TRBJ1-2
clone_size: medium-sized
cdr3_length: 15
v_call: TRBV30
cdr3_nt: TGTGCCTGGAGTGTAATAGCGAGGGGGCCTTATGGCTACACCTTC
cdr3_aa: CAWSVIARGPYGYTF

d_call: TRBD2
j_call: TRBJ2-3
clone_size: few
cdr3_length: 16
v_call: TRBV5-1
cdr3_nt: TGCGCCAGCAGCTTGGAATTAGCGGGGTACACAGATACGCAGTATTTT
cdr3_aa: CASSLELAGYTDTQYF

d_call: TRBD2
j_call: TRBJ2-7
clone_size: few
cdr3_length: 18
v_call: TRBV5-1
cdr3_nt: TGCGCCAGCAGCTACTGGACTAGCGGGAGCAGGAGCTCCTACGAGCAGTACTTC
cdr3_aa: CASSYWTSGSRSSYEQYF

d_call: TRBD2
j_call: TRBJ2-1
clone_size: NA
cdr3_length: 14
v_call: TRBV27
cdr3_nt: TGTGCCAGCAGTTTCCCGGGACTAGCACGTGAGCAGTTCTTC
cdr3_aa: CASSFPGLAREQFF

d_call: TRBD2
j_call: TRBJ2-1
clone_size: NA
cdr3_length: 13
v_call: TRBV10-2
cdr3_nt: TGCGCCAGCAGTTTGACTAGCGGAAATGAGCAGTTCTTC
cdr3_aa: CASSLTSGNEQFF

d_call: TRBD2
j_call: TRBJ2-1
clone_size: NA
cdr3_length: 15
v_call: TRBV30
cdr3_nt: TGTGCCTCATCGTCCGGGACTAGCGGGGTCTATGAGCAGTTCTTC
cdr3_aa: CASSSGTSGVYEQFF

d_call: NA
j_call: TRBJ2-1
clone_size: few
cdr3_length: 18
v_call: TRBV4-1
cdr3_nt: TGCGCCAGCAGCCAAGGGGTAGTTGGGGCTAGCTCCTACAATGAGCAGTTCTTC
cdr3_aa: CASSQGVVGASSYNEQFF

d_call: NA
j_call: TRBJ1-2
clone_size: NA
cdr3_length: 11
v_call: TRBV19
cdr3_nt: TGTGCCAGTAGTCCGGGTAACGGCTACACCTTC
cdr3_aa: CASSPGNGYTF

d_call: TRBD2
j_call: TRBJ2-5
clone_size: NA
cdr3_length: 17
v_call: TRBV5-4
cdr3_nt: TGTGCCAGCAGCTTGACCGGGACTAGCGGGATATGGGAGACCCAGTACTTC
cdr3_aa: CASSLTGTSGIWETQYF

d_call: NA
j_call: TRBJ2-6
clone_size: few
cdr3_length: 18
v_call: TRBV11-2
cdr3_nt: TGTGCCAGCAGCTTAGGGGCAGGGTCCTACTCTGGGGCCAACGTCCTGACTTTC
cdr3_aa: CASSLGAGSYSGANVLTF

d_call: TRBD1
j_call: TRBJ2-5
clone_size: once
cdr3_length: 13
v_call: TRBV27
cdr3_nt: TGTGCCAGCAGTACGGGGACAGGAGAGACCCAGTACTTC
cdr3_aa: CASSTGTGETQYF

d_call: TRBD2
j_call: TRBJ2-2
clone_size: few
cdr3_length: 18
v_call: TRBV19
cdr3_nt: TGTGCCAGTAGTCAGATCATTAGCGGGAGCGTTTATACCGGGGAGCTGTTTTTT
cdr3_aa: CASSQIISGSVYTGELFF

d_call: NA
j_call: TRBJ2-1
clone_size: few
cdr3_length: 13
v_call: TRBV6-8
cdr3_nt: TGTGCCACGATCGGGGTATCCTACAATGAGCAGTTCTTC
cdr3_aa: CATIGVSYNEQFF

d_call: NA
j_call: TRBJ1-6
clone_size: NA
cdr3_length: 14
v_call: TRBV7-6
cdr3_nt: TGTGCCAGCAGCTTTGGACAGTATAATTCACCCCTCCACTTT
cdr3_aa: CASSFGQYNSPLHF

d_call: NA
j_call: TRBJ2-7
clone_size: medium-sized
cdr3_length: 14
v_call: TRBV19
cdr3_nt: TGTGCCAGCGGATACAGCGGCCTGGGATACGAGCAGTACTTC
cdr3_aa: CASGYSGLGYEQYF

d_call: TRBD2
j_call: TRBJ2-1
clone_size: NA
cdr3_length: 14
v_call: TRBV25-1
cdr3_nt: TGTGCCAGCAGCGGCCTAGCGGGAGGGCATGAGCAGTTCTTC
cdr3_aa: CASSGLAGGHEQFF

d_call: NA
j_call: TRBJ2-1
clone_size: NA
cdr3_length: 15
v_call: TRBV4-3
cdr3_nt: TGCGCCAGCAGCCAAGATGATGGCGGTCTCTATGAGCAGTTCTTC
cdr3_aa: CASSQDDGGLYEQFF

d_call: NA
j_call: TRBJ1-6
clone_size: few
cdr3_length: 17
v_call: TRBV18
cdr3_nt: TGTGCCAGCTCACATTCCTCAGGGCCCTGGCGGAATTCACCCCTCCACTTT
cdr3_aa: CASSHSSGPWRNSPLHF

d_call: NA
j_call: TRBJ2-7
clone_size: NA
cdr3_length: 15
v_call: TRBV9
cdr3_nt: TGTGACAGCAGCGTAGGGGGGACTCCGGTATACGAGCAGTACTTC
cdr3_aa: CDSSVGGTPVYEQYF

d_call: NA
j_call: TRBJ2-1
clone_size: NA
cdr3_length: 16
v_call: TRBV5-6
cdr3_nt: TGTGCCAGTACACAACACCGGGACACTCCTTACAATGAGCAGTTCTTC
cdr3_aa: CASTQHRDTPYNEQFF

d_call: NA
j_call: TRBJ1-2
clone_size: NA
cdr3_length: 16
v_call: TRBV5-4
cdr3_nt: TGTGCCAGCAGCTTTTATGGGGCGACGTCGACCCCTTTCTACACCTTC
cdr3_aa: CASSFYGATSTPFYTF

d_call: TRBD1
j_call: TRBJ1-5
clone_size: NA
cdr3_length: 18
v_call: TRBV7-4
cdr3_nt: TGTGCCAGCAGCCACCCCGGGACAGGATTAACTAGCAATCAGCCCCAGCATTTT
cdr3_aa: CASSHPGTGLTSNQPQHF

d_call: NA
j_call: TRBJ2-1
clone_size: few
cdr3_length: 14
v_call: TRBV27
cdr3_nt: TGTGCCAGCAGTTTATCCGCCGGGGGCAATGAGCAGTTCTTC
cdr3_aa: CASSLSAGGNEQFF

d_call: NA
j_call: TRBJ2-2
clone_size: few
cdr3_length: 12
v_call: TRBV7-9
cdr3_nt: TGTGCCAGCAGCCGAGGGCCCGGGGAGCTGTTTTTT
cdr3_aa: CASSRGPGELFF

d_call: TRBD2
j_call: TRBJ2-1
clone_size: NA
cdr3_length: 15
v_call: TRBV11-2
cdr3_nt: TGTGCCAGCAGCTTAGTAGCGGGAGGGTACAATGAGCAGTTCTTC
cdr3_aa: CASSLVAGGYNEQFF

d_call: TRBD1
j_call: TRBJ2-1
clone_size: NA
cdr3_length: 14
v_call: TRBV2
cdr3_nt: TGTGCCAGCAGTGAACACAGGGGGTACAATGAGCAGTTCTTC
cdr3_aa: CASSEHRGYNEQFF

d_call: TRBD1
j_call: TRBJ2-7
clone_size: medium-sized
cdr3_length: 18
v_call: TRBV4-1
cdr3_nt: TGCGCCAGCAGCCAAGTAGGGGGCCCGGGGACAGGGCCCTACGAGCAGTACTTC
cdr3_aa: CASSQVGGPGTGPYEQYF

d_call: NA
j_call: TRBJ1-2
clone_size: NA
cdr3_length: 16
v_call: TRBV5-1
cdr3_nt: TGCGCCAGCAGCCCCGCACCGGGGGGCAGCGGAAATGGCTACACCTTC
cdr3_aa: CASSPAPGGSGNGYTF

d_call: TRBD1
j_call: TRBJ2-5
clone_size: NA
cdr3_length: 16
v_call: TRBV6-4
cdr3_nt: TGTGCCAGCAGTTGGCGTGAACAGGGGGCGGGAGAGACCCAGTACTTC
cdr3_aa: CASSWREQGAGETQYF

d_call: TRBD2
j_call: TRBJ2-7
clone_size: once
cdr3_length: 15
v_call: TRBV19
cdr3_nt: TGTGCCAGTAGTGGAGGCGGGAGTATCTCCTACGAGCAGTACTTC
cdr3_aa: CASSGGGSISYEQYF

d_call: NA
j_call: TRBJ1-4
clone_size: NA
cdr3_length: 14
v_call: TRBV28
cdr3_nt: TGTGCCAGCAGCCATGTCCCAACTAATGAAAAACTGTTTTTT
cdr3_aa: CASSHVPTNEKLFF

d_call: TRBD1
j_call: TRBJ2-7
clone_size: few
cdr3_length: 15
v_call: TRBV27
cdr3_nt: TGTGCCAGCAGTCTGACAGGGGCCCCCTCCTACGAGCAGTACTTC
cdr3_aa: CASSLTGAPSYEQYF

d_call: NA
j_call: TRBJ1-1
clone_size: few
cdr3_length: 15
v_call: TRBV29-1
cdr3_nt: TGCAGCGTTGACTGGGGGGGGGCTATGAACACTGAAGCTTTCTTT
cdr3_aa: CSVDWGGAMNTEAFF

d_call: TRBD1
j_call: TRBJ2-1
clone_size: NA
cdr3_length: 15
v_call: TRBV27
cdr3_nt: TGTGCCAGCAGGAACAGGGGATTAGCCTACAATGAGCAGTTCTTC
cdr3_aa: CASRNRGLAYNEQFF

d_call: TRBD1
j_call: TRBJ1-1
clone_size: few
cdr3_length: 14
v_call: TRBV4-1
cdr3_nt: TGCGCCAGCAGTACAGGGGAGGAAGGCACTGAAGCTTTCTTT
cdr3_aa: CASSTGEEGTEAFF

d_call: NA
j_call: TRBJ2-1
clone_size: few
cdr3_length: 15
v_call: TRBV15
cdr3_nt: TGTGCCACCAGCAGAGAGGCGGGAACCTACAATGAGCAGTTCTTC
cdr3_aa: CATSREAGTYNEQFF

d_call: TRBD1
j_call: TRBJ2-7
clone_size: NA
cdr3_length: 18
v_call: TRBV11-2
cdr3_nt: TGTGCCAGCAGCTTATCCTATATTGCAGGGGGTGCTGTTTACGAGCAGTACTTC
cdr3_aa: CASSLSYIAGGAVYEQYF

d_call: NA
j_call: TRBJ2-3
clone_size: few
cdr3_length: 14
v_call: TRBV9
cdr3_nt: TGTGCCAGCAGCGCTGGACAGCCGACAGATACGCAGTATTTT
cdr3_aa: CASSAGQPTDTQYF

d_call: TRBD2
j_call: TRBJ2-3
clone_size: few
cdr3_length: 13
v_call: TRBV4-1
cdr3_nt: TGCGCCAGCAGCCTTGGACTAGTGGATACGCAGTATTTT
cdr3_aa: CASSLGLVDTQYF

d_call: TRBD1
j_call: TRBJ2-1
clone_size: NA
cdr3_length: 17
v_call: TRBV4-2
cdr3_nt: TGTGCCAGCAGCCAAGATCTAGGGACAGGGCGCTACAATGAGCAGTTCTTC
cdr3_aa: CASSQDLGTGRYNEQFF

d_call: NA
j_call: TRBJ2-7
clone_size: NA
cdr3_length: 12
v_call: TRBV7-9
cdr3_nt: TGTGCCAGCAGCCAGGACAGCTACGAGCAGTACTTC
cdr3_aa: CASSQDSYEQYF

d_call: TRBD1
j_call: TRBJ2-1
clone_size: NA
cdr3_length: 15
v_call: TRBV27
cdr3_nt: TGTGCCAGCTCGAAGGGGACAGCGTGGAGTAATGAGCAGTTCTTC
cdr3_aa: CASSKGTAWSNEQFF